Below are 24 T cell receptor beta chains sequenced from a single sample in a study of T cells in Graves' hyperthyroidism and ophthalmopathy (dated by TCRdb to about 2019). The library was made by multiplex PCR. The instrument was an Illumina HiSeq 2000. The TCR beta CDR3 regions were amplified from the RNA transcripts. For the first round of RT-PCR on the TCR CDR3, the HTBI primer set was used together with the Qiagen OneStep RT-PCR kit. The public reads were quality trimmed at Q25 with fastp and then assembled into clones with MiXCR by TCRdb, keeping productive beta chains. Rows are unified per CDR3 protein, each entry keeping the most common DNA and genes. The sample data list 700,000 to 950,000 distinct CDR3 sequences, and over 35% of these were observed just once. Of the sample, 30% to 40% is held by the ten largest clones. Source material: blood. Every receptor here comes from a woman between 40 and 55 years old with Graves' hyperthyroidism.

The rearrangement joins TRBV7-3 to TRBJ2-5; 9 bases are shared with TRBD2. The CDR3 has 16 residues. The germline V gene encodes CDR1 SGHTA and CDR2 FQGTGA. V lost 2 bases to trimming and J lost 5 bases; unmatched junction nucleotides: 9. CDR3 protein: CASSLGGGASWETQYF. CDR3 coding DNA: TGTGCCAGCAGCTTAGGCGGGGGGGCCTCGTGGGAGACCCAGTACTTC.

This clonotype was detected a few times. The chain has TRBV19 and TRBJ2-7, with D possibly being TRBD2 (5 bases). Germline V lookup: CDR1 LNHDA, CDR2 SQIVND (reference sequence). The CDR3 has 14 amino acids. Trimming removed 3 bases from V and 3 bases from J, with 12 bases in between. The CDR3 nucleotides are TGTGCCAGTAGTATGATCTTAGCGAGCTACGAGCAGTACTTC. As protein: CASSMILASYEQYF.

The rearrangement joins TRBV7-9 to TRBJ1-1; weak D call: TRBD1 (5 bases). Germline assignment: CDR1 SEHNR and CDR2 FQNEAQ (reference sequence). There are 17 residues in the CDR3. The ends were cut back, 1 base at V and 1 base at J, with 16 bases in the middle. CDR3 in DNA: TGTGCCAGCAGCTTAGAGGGCAGCCTGAGGGGGAACACTGAAGCTTTCTTT. Translated, it gives CASSLEGSLRGNTEAFF.

As regards this clonotype: The germline gene is not matched at one end of the junction; a read error may be the cause. The CDR3 reads CAGSSQSLHEQYF. The CDR3, as DNA: TGTGCCGGCAGTTCACAAAGTCTCCACGAGCAGTACTTC. The chain uses TRBV6-2 or TRBV6-3 and TRBJ2-7; D not certain. The CDR3 has 13 residues. The germline V gene encodes CDR1 MNHEY and CDR2 SVGEGT.

This clonotype has a count of ten or more. The J gene is TRBJ1-5, the V gene TRBV2; D is unresolved. The CDR3 is made up of 14 amino acids. The V end lost 7 bases, the J end lost 0 bases, and 10 bases lay between the germline ends. The germline gives CDR1 SNHLY, CDR2 FYNNEI. CDR3 region: CASNWVDSNQPQHF. The CDR3 nucleotides read TGTGCCAGCAACTGGGTTGATAGCAATCAGCCCCAGCATTTT. Looking up the rest from reference TRBV2 and TRBJ1-5 gives the full variable domain: EPEVTQTPSHQVTQMGQEVILRCVPISNHLYFYWYRQILGQKVEFLVSFYNNEISEKSEIFDDQFSVERPDGSNFTLKIRSTKLEDSAMYFCASNWVDSNQPQHFGDGTRLSIL.

The V and J genes are TRBV5-1 and TRBJ1-6; D uncertain. Germline lookup yields CDR1 SGHRS and CDR2 YFSETQ. This CDR3 has 13 residues. Trimming cost V 4 bases and J 10 bases, with 12 bases left between them. CDR3 in DNA: TGCGCCAGCAGCCCCGAAATCGGATCACCCCTCCACTTT. Residues: CASSPEIGSPLHF.

There are many counts of this clonotype. This chain uses TRBV2 with TRBJ1-2; D uncertain. Per the germline V gene, CDR1 is SNHLY and CDR2 is FYNNEI. The CDR3 extends over 10 amino acids. Trimming left V 1 base short and J 7 bases short, with 1 base between. CDR3 sequence (DNA): TGTGCCAGCAGTGAAGGTGGCTACACCTTC. This gives the protein CASSEGGYTF.

This clonotype was observed once. This chain connects TRBV10-3 to TRBJ2-6; D is unresolved. From germline, CDR1 is ENHRY and CDR2 SYGVKD. The CDR3 has 16 amino acids. CDR3 loop: CTTTDGSSAGANVLTF. The CDR3 bases are TGTACCACAACGGACGGTTCCAGCGCTGGGGCCAACGTCCTGACTTTC.

There are many counts of this clonotype. This rearrangement joins TRBV15 to TRBJ2-5; 7 positions agree with TRBD1. The CDR3 covers 15 residues. The trim removed 5 bases at V and 1 base at J, leaving 7 bases unmatched. CDR1 and CDR2 (germline): LNHNV, YYDKDF (reference sequence). CDR3 in amino acids: CATSFTGVRQETQYF. CDR3 nucleotide sequence: TGTGCCACCAGCTTCACAGGGGTTCGCCAAGAGACCCAGTACTTC. The entire variable domain, with the rest obtained from reference TRBV15 and TRBJ2-5, is as follows: DAMVIQNPRYQVTQFGKPVTLSCSQTLNHNVMYWYQQKSSQAPKLLFHYYDKDFNNEADTPDNFQSRRPNTSFCFLDIRSPGLGDTAMYLCATSFTGVRQETQYFGPGTRLLVL.

This chain joins TRBV20-1 and TRBJ2-7; D tentatively fits TRBD1 or TRBD2 (5 bases each). There are 15 residues in the CDR3. The V and J ends lost 2 bases and 4 bases respectively, with 18 bases between them. Germline-derived CDR1 and CDR2 are DFQATT and SNEGSKA (reference sequence). The CDR3 DNA reads TGCAGTGCTAGACCGTCGGGACCCTTTACTTACGAGCAGTACTTC. Translating gives CSARPSGPFTYEQYF.

The gene calls are TRBV14 and TRBJ2-5, with D maybe TRBD2 (7 bases). Between the trimmed V and J ends, which lost 0 bases and 4 bases, there was a span of 15 bases. The CDR3 is 16 residues long. CDR1 SGHDN and CDR2 FVKESK come from the germline V gene. CDR3 amino acids: CASSQERGAWGETQYF. CDR3 DNA sequence: TGTGCCAGCAGCCAAGAACGGGGGGCCTGGGGAGAGACCCAGTACTTC.

Many counts were recorded for this clonotype. The rearrangement links TRBV5-8 to TRBJ1-4; D gene ambiguous. CDR3 length equals 14 residues. V lost 4 bases and J 4 bases, leaving 11 bases between the germline ends. Germline CDR1 reads SGHTS; CDR2 reads YDEGEE. CDR3 amino acids: CASSKITLNEKLFF. As DNA, the CDR3 is TGTGCCAGCAGCAAGATTACGCTTAATGAAAAACTGTTTTTT.

There are a few counts of this clonotype. The chain links TRBV6-5 to TRBJ1-1; D perhaps matches TRBD1 (6 bases). The CDR3 runs to 14 residues. Trimming pared 1 base from V and 5 bases from J, leaving 11 bases between. CDR1 MNHEY and CDR2 SVGAGI come from the germline V gene. The CDR3 sequence: CASSYYNRETEAFF. In nucleotides, the CDR3 is TGTGCCAGCAGTTACTACAACAGGGAAACTGAAGCTTTCTTT.

The V and J genes are TRBV6-5 and TRBJ2-7, with 7 bases lining up with TRBD2. Germline V CDR1 and CDR2: MNHEY, SVGAGI. Losses at the gene ends were 2 bases for V and 5 bases for J; bases not matched to a gene: 9. CDR3 length equals 15 residues. CDR3 coding DNA: TGTGCCAGCAGTTACCAGCGGGGAGGGGTAAACGAGCAGTACTTC. It specifies CASSYQRGGVNEQYF.

This clonotype occurred a few times. J is TRBJ2-5 and V is TRBV6-5; D not resolved. This CDR3 spans 13 amino acids. Germline CDR1 and CDR2: MNHEY and SVGAGI. Trimming shortened V by 6 bases and J by 7 bases, and 15 bases separated the two germline ends. The CDR3 region has the DNA TGTGCCAGCAGGGTTGACCCGTTACGGACCCAGTACTTC. Encoded protein: CASRVDPLRTQYF.

V is TRBV28 and J is TRBJ2-7; a possible D gene is TRBD1 (6 bases). With 4 bases removed from V and 2 bases from J, the gap between germline ends came to 12 bases. Germline CDR1 and CDR2: MDHEN and SYDVKM. This CDR3 region has 14 residues. CDR3 protein: CASSSYRVTYEQYF. As DNA, the CDR3 is TGTGCCAGCAGTTCCTACAGGGTGACCTACGAGCAGTACTTC.

The rearrangement joins TRBV15 to TRBJ2-1; the match to TRBD2 covers 8 bases. With 1 base clipped from V and 6 bases from J, the junction kept 8 bases outside the gene matches. This CDR3 is 16 amino acids long. Germline CDR1 reads LNHNV; CDR2 reads YYDKDF (reference sequence). The CDR3 bases are TGTGCCACCAGCAGAGGGATGGCGGGAGGTACCAATGAGCAGTTCTTC. This translates into CATSRGMAGGTNEQFF.

The chain has TRBV28 and TRBJ2-5; 10 nucleotides agree with TRBD2. Germline values: CDR1 MDHEN, CDR2 SYDVKM. The CDR3 spans 16 residues. The trim removed 5 bases at V and 2 bases at J, leaving 8 bases unmatched. CDR3 nucleotides: TGTGCCAGCAGTCGATGGGGACTAGCGAGGCAAGAGACCCAGTACTTC. Translation gives CASSRWGLARQETQYF. The full variable domain, its missing parts supplied by reference TRBV28 and TRBJ2-5, is DVKVTQSSRYLVKRTGEKVFLECVQDMDHENMFWYRQDPGLGLRLIYFSYDVKMKEKGDIPEGYSVSREKKERFSLILESASTNQTSMYLCASSRWGLARQETQYFGPGTRLLVL.

The chain carries TRBV9 and TRBJ1-2, with TRBD1 identical over 7 bases. The CDR3 contains 17 residues. Germline V gene lookup returns CDR1 SGDLS and CDR2 YYNGEE. The J segment lost 4 bases and the V segment lost 0 bases, leaving 12 bases of the junction unmatched. CDR3 sequence: CASSVVTGIGAAYGYTF. DNA for the CDR3: TGTGCCAGCAGCGTAGTGACAGGGATCGGGGCAGCCTATGGCTACACCTTC. Full variable domain (remainder filled in from reference TRBV9 and TRBJ1-2): DSGVTQTPKHLITATGQRVTLRCSPRSGDLSVYWYQQSLDQGLQFLIQYYNGEERAKGNILERFSAQQFPDLHSELNLSSLELGDSALYFCASSVVTGIGAAYGYTFGSGTRLTVV.

The chain combines TRBV9 with TRBJ1-6; D uncertain. The V end was cut by 4 bases, the J end by 8 bases, with 25 bases between. This CDR3 region has 18 residues. Germline V gives CDR1 SGDLS, CDR2 YYNGEE. This CDR3 is CASSQDHPQRFPHSPLHF. The CDR3 DNA follows: TGTGCCAGCAGCCAAGATCACCCCCAGCGTTTTCCCCATTCACCCCTCCACTTT.

Worth noting for this clonotype: It is unclear where the CDR3 begins or ends on the DNA, so no DNA is shown, and the CDR3 is as TCRdb lists it. The chain couples TRBV7-2 to TRBJ2-2; TRBD1, the table's D call, was not compared with the DNA. In germline, CDR1 is SGHTA, CDR2 FQGNSA. The CDR3 contains 22 residues when both ends are counted. CDR3 sequence reads: CASTFSGANVLTFGAGTGELFF.

This clonotype was observed a handful of times. This chain connects TRBV7-2 to TRBJ2-4, with D possibly being TRBD1 (6 bases). Germline lookup yields CDR1 SGHTA and CDR2 FQGNSA. Trimming took 6 bases from V and 10 from J, leaving 22 bases between them. The CDR3 spans 15 residues. CDR3 nucleotides: TGTGCCAGCAGTTCCGCAGGGGCCGCTGGCGGTATTCAGTACTTC. Translated: CASSSAGAAGGIQYF.

Only a few counts were recorded for this clonotype. The rearrangement uses TRBV19 and TRBJ2-5; D may be TRBD2 (6 bases). The V gene lost 3 bases and the J gene lost 4 bases, with 9 bases spanning the gap. The CDR3 sequence is 13 residues long. Germline-derived CDR1 and CDR2 are LNHDA and SQIVND (reference sequence). CDR3 DNA sequence: TGTGCCAGTAGTATGTCGGAGGGAGAGACCCAGTACTTC. This sequence encodes CASSMSEGETQYF.

This clonotype was detected a few times. The rearrangement links TRBV3-1 to TRBJ2-6; no definite D call. The germline V gene encodes CDR1 LGHDT and CDR2 YNNKEL (reference sequence). The CDR3 is 16 amino acids. The ends were cut back, 0 bases at V and 0 bases at J, with 6 bases in the middle. CDR3 sequence: CASSQDRDSGANVLTF. CDR3 DNA: TGTGCCAGCAGCCAAGACAGAGACTCTGGGGCCAACGTCCTGACTTTC.